The 27 T cell receptor beta chains listed next were all sequenced from one sample in a study of T cell responses to AZD1222 COVID-19 vaccine. Profiled with immunoSEQ multiplex PCR; TCRdb holds only in-frame clones, not every one. This sample has around 95,000 clones, with approximately 87% found just once. The source was peripheral blood, collected on day 0 of MenACWY control vaccination. The receptors shown here come from an adult in good health.

The rearrangement links TRBV29-1 to TRBJ1-4; the match to TRBD1 covers 10 bases. Germline lookup yields CDR1 SQVTM and CDR2 ANQGSEA. V was pared by 7 bases and J by 6 bases, with 2 bases of the junction left unmatched. The CDR3 loop spans 12 amino acids. The CDR3 region has the DNA TGCAGCGCAGGACAGGGGGATGAAAAACTGTTTTTT. The encoded protein is CSAGQGDEKLFF.

The CDR3 here is CASSQGWSNIQYF. In DNA, the CDR3 is TGTGCCAGTAGTCAGGGGTGGTCGAACATTCAGTACTTC. The chain links TRBV19 to TRBJ2-4; tentative D call: TRBD1 (6 bases). The germline V gene has CDR1 LNHDA and CDR2 SQIVND (reference sequence). CDR3 length: 13 residues. The V and J ends lost 5 bases and 7 bases respectively, with 12 bases between them.

The chain carries TRBV28 and TRBJ2-3; D not certain. The CDR3 totals 16 residues. Between the trimmed V and J ends, which lost 5 bases and 0 bases, there was a span of 15 bases. Germline CDR1 MDHEN, CDR2 SYDVKM. Here the CDR3 DNA reads TGTGCCAGCAGTCGCCTTGGGCAGTCTAGCACAGATACGCAGTATTTT. Translated: CASSRLGQSSTDTQYF.

The rearrangement links TRBV4-1 to TRBJ2-2; perhaps TRBD1 as D (6 bases). Trimming left V 1 base short and J 1 base short, with 10 bases between. Looked up from germline, CDR1 is MGHRA and CDR2 is YSYEKL. This CDR3 spans 16 amino acids. The CDR3 loop is CASSQGWGQNTGELFF. The CDR3 DNA is TGCGCCAGCAGCCAAGGGTGGGGACAGAACACCGGGGAGCTGTTTTTT.

This clone occurred once. The chain is built from TRBV7-6 and TRBJ2-1, with TRBD2 matching 13 bases. The V gene's germline CDR1 is SGHVS and CDR2 FNYEAQ. This CDR3 has 16 amino acids. The V gene end was trimmed by 2 bases and the J gene end by 5 bases; junction bases not matched to a gene: 3. Here the CDR3 reads CASSLTLAGGNNEQFF. CDR3 DNA: TGTGCCAGCAGCTTAACACTAGCGGGGGGGAACAATGAGCAGTTCTTC.

This rearrangement joins TRBV12-3 or TRBV12-4 to TRBJ2-1; weak D call: TRBD1 (5 bases). V lost 3 bases, J lost 9 bases, and 9 bases lay in between. This CDR3 has 12 residues. This chain's CDR3 is CASSFVQGEQFF. The CDR3 DNA is TGTGCCAGCAGTTTTGTTCAGGGTGAGCAGTTCTTC.

The chain is built from TRBV5-4 and TRBJ2-2, with D perhaps matching TRBD1 (6 bases). Germline V lookup: CDR1 SGHNT, CDR2 YYREEE (reference sequence). The CDR3 loop spans 13 amino acids. V was cut by 7 bases and J by 4 bases, with 11 bases left in between. The CDR3 DNA is TGTGCCAGCCGACAGGAGGCCACCGGGGAGCTGTTTTTT. Encoded protein: CASRQEATGELFF.

The V and J genes are TRBV4-3 and TRBJ2-3; 8 bases map to TRBD2. Per the germline V gene, CDR1 is LGHNA and CDR2 is YSLEER. V gave up 0 bases and J gave up 14 bases; unmatched junction bases: 10. The CDR3 contains 14 residues. The CDR3 DNA reads TGCGCCAGCAGCCAAGATCTTATAGCGGGGCCATCGTATTTT. The encoded protein is CASSQDLIAGPSYF.

This clone was seen only once. The V gene is TRBV7-2, the J gene TRBJ1-4, with 9 positions matching TRBD1. Germline CDR1 SGHTA, CDR2 FQGNSA. Germline trimming cut 3 bases from V and 5 bases from J; bases unmatched to any gene: 7. There are 16 residues in the CDR3. The CDR3 sequence: CASSFPGTGRNEKLFF. Written as DNA, the CDR3 is TGTGCCAGCAGCTTTCCCGGGACAGGGCGAAATGAAAAACTGTTTTTT.

V usage is TRBV27 and J usage is TRBJ2-3, with D unclear. The germline CDR1 and CDR2 sequences are MNHEY and SMNVEV (reference sequence). The CDR3 has 17 amino acids. Trimming took off 6 bases at V and 2 bases at J, with 21 bases between the two ends. CDR3 DNA: TGTGCCAGCAGCCCACAACCTCCGGGCTACCCCACAGATACGCAGTATTTT. This codes for CASSPQPPGYPTDTQYF.

This clone has only one observation. The V call is TRBV12-3 or TRBV12-4, the J call TRBJ1-2, with 7 bases aligning to TRBD1. The CDR3 totals 11 residues. V lost 5 bases and J lost 14; bases outside the gene matches: 8. CDR3 in amino acids: CASSLAPGQTF. CDR3 bases: TGTGCCAGCAGTCTGGCCCCGGGACAGACCTTC.

The CDR3 sequence is CASAGDNEQFF. CDR3 sequence (DNA): TGCGCCAGCGCTGGGGACAATGAGCAGTTCTTC. The J gene is TRBJ2-1, the V gene TRBV5-1; D uncertain. The CDR3 runs 11 residues. CDR1 is SGHRS, CDR2 YFSETQ, per germline. The V end lost 7 bases, the J end lost 5 bases, and 7 bases lay between the germline ends.

The chain employs TRBV28 and TRBJ2-1; D gene uncertain. The CDR3 has 15 residues. Per the germline V gene, CDR1 is MDHEN and CDR2 is SYDVKM. V was shortened by 3 bases and J by 1 base, with 10 bases between the two germline ends. The CDR3 DNA is TGTGCCAGCAGTTTTACCAGCGTATCCTACAATGAGCAGTTCTTC. It specifies CASSFTSVSYNEQFF.

The CDR3: CASSPGHLLTTDTQYF. CDR3 DNA: TGCGCCAGCAGCCCCGGTCACCTCCTTACCACAGATACGCAGTATTTT. V gene TRBV5-1 combines with J gene TRBJ2-3, with unresolved D. CDR1 and CDR2 (germline): SGHRS, YFSETQ. The CDR3 covers 16 residues. V lost 4 bases, J lost 2 bases, and 17 bases lay in between.

The chain combines TRBV14 with TRBJ1-2; weak D call: TRBD1 (6 bases). Germline assignment: CDR1 SGHDN and CDR2 FVKESK. V lost 3 bases, J lost 8 bases, and 13 bases lay in between. CDR3 length: 13 residues. CDR3 coding DNA: TGTGCCAGCAGCCAGCAGGGGACGGAAGGCTACACCTTC. Translation: CASSQQGTEGYTF. Full variable domain (rest looked up from reference TRBV14 and TRBJ1-2): EAGVTQFPSHSVIEKGQTVTLRCDPISGHDNLYWYRRVMGKEIKFLLHFVKESKQDESGMPNNRFLAERTGGTYSTLKVQPAELEDSGVYFCASSQQGTEGYTFGSGTRLTVV.

This chain connects TRBV28 to TRBJ1-2; no clear D. The CDR3 is made up of 15 amino acids. Trimming removed 6 bases at V and 9 bases at J, with 23 bases between. Germline loops: CDR1 MDHEN, CDR2 SYDVKM. Here the CDR3 DNA reads TGTGCCAGCAGCTTCCGGACGGAGGGTATGAGTCGCTACACCTTC. This codes for CASSFRTEGMSRYTF.

The chain links TRBV10-3 to TRBJ1-1, with 7 positions matching TRBD1. The CDR3 runs 13 residues. Germline V gene sequence: CDR1 ENHRY, CDR2 SYGVKD. With V trimmed by 9 bases and J by 3 bases, 7 bases remained unmatched. The CDR3 spells CAINRGGDTEAFF. In nucleotides, the CDR3 is TGTGCCATAAACAGGGGAGGGGACACTGAAGCTTTCTTT.

The rearrangement uses TRBV30 and TRBJ2-1; D is uncertain. V lost 4 bases and J 5 bases, leaving 18 bases between the germline ends. Germline lookup yields CDR1 GTSNPN and CDR2 SVGIG (reference sequence). The CDR3 spans 15 residues. The CDR3 sequence is CAWKVLSTSDNEQFF. In DNA, the CDR3 is TGTGCCTGGAAGGTTCTGAGCACCTCGGACAATGAGCAGTTCTTC.

The chain employs TRBV12-3 or TRBV12-4 and TRBJ2-7, with D perhaps assigned TRBD1 or TRBD2 (6 bases each). V lost 0 bases to trimming and J lost 6 bases, with 9 bases between them. CDR3 length equals 13 residues. The CDR3 loop reads CASSLAEGGEQYF. The CDR3 coding sequence is TGTGCCAGCAGTTTAGCGGAGGGGGGCGAGCAGTACTTC.

The chain employs TRBV4-1 and TRBJ1-4; a weak D match, TRBD1 (6 bases). The CDR3 loop spans 16 amino acids. Germline V CDR1 and CDR2: MGHRA, YSYEKL. Trimming stripped 3 bases from V and 5 bases from J, with 16 bases between. This CDR3 is CASSHRIGGGNEKLFF. The CDR3 nucleotides read TGCGCCAGCAGCCACAGAATAGGGGGAGGGAATGAAAAACTGTTTTTT.

The DNA for the CDR3 is TGTGCCAGCAGTTTACAAGCGGTGCCCCATGGCTACACCTTC. Protein sequence: CASSLQAVPHGYTF. The rearrangement uses TRBV28 and TRBJ1-2; D unclear. This CDR3 region has 14 residues. Germline CDR1 MDHEN, CDR2 SYDVKM. Trimming left V 2 bases short and J 6 bases short, with 13 bases between.

V gene TRBV18 combines with J gene TRBJ2-5, with 12 positions matching TRBD1. V dropped 3 bases and J dropped 1; count of bases not matched to a gene: 0. Germline lookup yields CDR1 KGHSH and CDR2 LQKENI. This CDR3 has 15 residues. The CDR3 sequence is CASSPGQGAQETQYF. The CDR3 DNA reads as TGTGCCAGCTCACCGGGACAGGGGGCCCAAGAGACCCAGTACTTC.

The chain joins TRBV18 to TRBJ2-7; D is possibly TRBD2 (6 bases). Germline V CDR1 and CDR2: KGHSH, LQKENI. Trimming stripped 3 bases from V and 1 base from J, with 7 bases between. The CDR3 is 13 residues long. The CDR3 nucleotides are TGTGCCAGCTCACCTCGGGGGTCCTACGAGCAGTACTTC. Translated, it gives CASSPRGSYEQYF.

The chain joins TRBV5-1 to TRBJ2-2, with TRBD2 as a possible D gene (5 bases). The germline CDR1 and CDR2 sequences are SGHRS and YFSETQ. This CDR3 has 15 residues. The V end was cut by 1 base, the J end by 1 base, with 8 bases between. In DNA, the CDR3 is TGCGCCAGCAGCTTGTCTGAGGGGAACACCGGGGAGCTGTTTTTT. Amino acids: CASSLSEGNTGELFF.

The gene calls are TRBV5-8 and TRBJ1-4, with unresolved D. The germline V gene encodes CDR1 SGHTS and CDR2 YDEGEE. CDR3 size: 16 residues. V was trimmed by 4 bases and J by 4 bases, leaving 17 bases between them. The CDR3 sequence is CASSAGLSGFNEKLFF. In DNA form, the CDR3 reads TGTGCCAGCAGCGCCGGCCTCTCGGGGTTTAATGAAAAACTGTTTTTT.

The J gene is TRBJ2-4, the V gene TRBV7-9; the match to TRBD1 covers 9 bases. The V segment lost 5 bases and the J segment 4 bases; nucleotides outside the gene matches: 9. The V gene's germline CDR1 is SEHNR and CDR2 FQNEAQ (reference sequence). This CDR3 contains 16 residues. CDR3 residues: CASSNTDRGEKNIQYF. The CDR3, as DNA: TGTGCCAGCAGCAATACCGACAGGGGGGAGAAAAACATTCAGTACTTC.

The chain joins TRBV6-5 to TRBJ2-2; 7 nucleotides agree with TRBD1. Germline loops: CDR1 MNHEY, CDR2 SVGAGI. This CDR3 region has 13 residues. The ends lost 8 bases at V and 8 bases at J; junction bases unmatched: 8. CDR3 in DNA: TGTGCCAGCCGGACAGGTCCGAGGGGGGAGCTGTTTTTT. Its protein is CASRTGPRGELFF.